This TCR beta chain was found in a study of T cell responses to AZD1222 COVID-19 vaccine. Whole-study context: Doses given second, at about 4 or about 12 weeks, were pooled. Study outcomes and limitations: The CD4 TCRs associated with vaccination extended across spike and predominated at 160-218 and 743-854. Just five or six AZD1222 recipients were seropositive at baseline. Mostly white British, mostly female donors; authors suggested clonal diversity may be underestimated.

Comments on this clone: The antigen is undetermined.

The V segment lost 6 bases and the J segment 6 bases; nucleotides outside the gene matches: 12. The germline V gene encodes CDR1 MGHDK and CDR2 SYGVNS. The CDR3 is 15 residues long. Here immunoSEQ multiplex PCR was the method, and the copy in TCRdb shows in-frame clones only, minus some. The sample includes about 97,000 clones, 90% of them seen just once. This specimen consisted of peripheral blood, obtained on day 0 of AZD1222 vaccination. This chain connects TRBV25-1 to TRBJ1-2, with TRBD1 matching 8 bases. The clonotype comes from an adult in good health. CDR3 in DNA: TGTGCCAGCAGAAGGACAGGGCCGACCGATAATGGCTACACCTTC. Translating gives CASRRTGPTDNGYTF.